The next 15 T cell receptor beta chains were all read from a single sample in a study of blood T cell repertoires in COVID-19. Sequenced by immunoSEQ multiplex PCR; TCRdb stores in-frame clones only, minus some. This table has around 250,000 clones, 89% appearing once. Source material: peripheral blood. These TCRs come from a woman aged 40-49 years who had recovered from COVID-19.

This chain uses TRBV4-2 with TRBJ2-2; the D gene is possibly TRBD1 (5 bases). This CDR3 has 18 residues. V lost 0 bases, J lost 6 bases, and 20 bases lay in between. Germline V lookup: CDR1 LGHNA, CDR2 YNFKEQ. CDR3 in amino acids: CASSQDSVGPLLPGELFF. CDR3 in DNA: TGTGCCAGCAGCCAAGATTCTGTGGGGCCCCTACTTCCCGGGGAGCTGTTTTTT.

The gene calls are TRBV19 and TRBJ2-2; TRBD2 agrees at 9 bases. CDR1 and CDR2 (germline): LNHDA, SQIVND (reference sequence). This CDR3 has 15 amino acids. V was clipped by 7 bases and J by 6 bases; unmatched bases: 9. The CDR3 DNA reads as TGTGCCAGTAAATCGCGGGAGGGAGGCCCCGGGGAGCTGTTTTTT. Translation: CASKSREGGPGELFF. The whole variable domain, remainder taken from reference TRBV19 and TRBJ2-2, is DGGITQSPKYLFRKEGQNVTLSCEQNLNHDAMYWYRQDPGQGLRLIYYSQIVNDFQKGDIAEGYSVSREKKESFPLTVTSAQKNPTAFYLCASKSREGGPGELFFGEGSRLTVL.

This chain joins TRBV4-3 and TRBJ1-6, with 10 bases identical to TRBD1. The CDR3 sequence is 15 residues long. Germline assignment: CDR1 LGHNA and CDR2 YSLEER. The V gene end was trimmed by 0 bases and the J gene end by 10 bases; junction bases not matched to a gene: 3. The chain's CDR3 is CASSQEGTGESPLHF. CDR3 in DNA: TGCGCCAGCAGCCAAGAGGGGACAGGGGAATCACCCCTCCACTTT.

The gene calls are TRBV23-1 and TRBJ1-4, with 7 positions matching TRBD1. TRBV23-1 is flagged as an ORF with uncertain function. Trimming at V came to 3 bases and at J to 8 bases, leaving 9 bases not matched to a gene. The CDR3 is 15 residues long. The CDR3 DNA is TGCGCCAGCAGTCAGGTAGTGACAGGGAACGAAAAACTGTTTTTT. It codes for CASSQVVTGNEKLFF.

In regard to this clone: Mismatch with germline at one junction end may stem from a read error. CDR3 in amino acids: CASSEDASSYNEQFF. In DNA, the CDR3 is TGCGCCAGCAGCGAAGACGCGAGCTCCTACAATGAGCAGTTCTTC. The chain combines TRBV4-3 with TRBJ2-1; no clear D. This CDR3 contains 15 residues. Looked up from germline, CDR1 is LGHNA and CDR2 is YSLEER.

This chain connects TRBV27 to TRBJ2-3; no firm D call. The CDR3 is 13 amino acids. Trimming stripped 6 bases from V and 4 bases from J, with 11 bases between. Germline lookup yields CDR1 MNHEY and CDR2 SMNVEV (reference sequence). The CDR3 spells CASRRQSADTQYF. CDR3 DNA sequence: TGTGCCAGCAGACGTCAATCGGCAGATACGCAGTATTTT.

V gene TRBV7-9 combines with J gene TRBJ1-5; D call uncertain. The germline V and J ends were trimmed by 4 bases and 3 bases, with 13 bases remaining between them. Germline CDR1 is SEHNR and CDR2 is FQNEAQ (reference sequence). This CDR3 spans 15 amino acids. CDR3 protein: CASSSQAGVNQPQHF. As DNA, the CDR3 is TGTGCCAGCAGCTCCCAGGCCGGGGTCAATCAGCCCCAGCATTTT.

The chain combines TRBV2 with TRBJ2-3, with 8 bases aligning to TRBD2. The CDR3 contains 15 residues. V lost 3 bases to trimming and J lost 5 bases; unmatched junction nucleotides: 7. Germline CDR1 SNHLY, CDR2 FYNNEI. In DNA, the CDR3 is TGTGCCAGCAGTGAGGGGCGGGAGGCCGGAGATACGCAGTATTTT. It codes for CASSEGREAGDTQYF. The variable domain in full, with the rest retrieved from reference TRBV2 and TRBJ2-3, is EPEVTQTPSHQVTQMGQEVILRCVPISNHLYFYWYRQILGQKVEFLVSFYNNEISEKSEIFDDQFSVERPDGSNFTLKIRSTKLEDSAMYFCASSEGREAGDTQYFGPGTRLTVL.

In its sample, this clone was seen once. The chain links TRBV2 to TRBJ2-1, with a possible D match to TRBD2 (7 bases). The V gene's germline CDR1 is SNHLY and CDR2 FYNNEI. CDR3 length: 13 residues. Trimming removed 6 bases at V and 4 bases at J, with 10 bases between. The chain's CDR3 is CASRGGVYNEQFF. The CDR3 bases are TGTGCCAGCAGAGGGGGGGTTTACAATGAGCAGTTCTTC.

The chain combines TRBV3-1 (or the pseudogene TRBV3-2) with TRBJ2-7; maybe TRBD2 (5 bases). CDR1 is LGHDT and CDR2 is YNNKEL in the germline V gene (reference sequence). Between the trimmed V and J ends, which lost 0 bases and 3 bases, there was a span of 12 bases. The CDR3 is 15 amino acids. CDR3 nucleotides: TGTGCCAGCAGCCAAGAAGAGGGCCCAGTCTACGAGCAGTACTTC. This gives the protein CASSQEEGPVYEQYF.

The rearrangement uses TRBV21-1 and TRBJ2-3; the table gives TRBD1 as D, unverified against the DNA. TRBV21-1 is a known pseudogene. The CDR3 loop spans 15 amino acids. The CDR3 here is CASSKGARSTDTQYF. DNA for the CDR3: TGTGCCAGCAGCAAAGGGGCGCGATCCACAGATACGCAGTATTTT.

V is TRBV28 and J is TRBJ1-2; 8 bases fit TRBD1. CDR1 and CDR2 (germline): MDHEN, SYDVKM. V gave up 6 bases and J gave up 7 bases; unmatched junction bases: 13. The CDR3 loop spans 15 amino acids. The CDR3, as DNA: TGTGCCAGCAGGCCATACCCTGGACAGGGTGGTGGCTACACCTTC. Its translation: CASRPYPGQGGGYTF.

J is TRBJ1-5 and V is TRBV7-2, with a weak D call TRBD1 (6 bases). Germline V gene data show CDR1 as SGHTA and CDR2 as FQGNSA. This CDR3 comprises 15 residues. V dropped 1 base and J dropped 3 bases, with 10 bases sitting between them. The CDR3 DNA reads TGTGCCAGCAGCTTAGTGGGGGCTAACAATCAGCCCCAGCATTTT. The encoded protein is CASSLVGANNQPQHF.

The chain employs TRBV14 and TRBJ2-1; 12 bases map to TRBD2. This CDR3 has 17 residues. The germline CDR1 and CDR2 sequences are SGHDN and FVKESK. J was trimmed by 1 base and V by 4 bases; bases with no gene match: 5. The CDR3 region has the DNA TGTGCCAGCAGCCGGCTAGCGGGAGGGGGGTCCTACAATGAGCAGTTCTTC. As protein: CASSRLAGGGSYNEQFF.

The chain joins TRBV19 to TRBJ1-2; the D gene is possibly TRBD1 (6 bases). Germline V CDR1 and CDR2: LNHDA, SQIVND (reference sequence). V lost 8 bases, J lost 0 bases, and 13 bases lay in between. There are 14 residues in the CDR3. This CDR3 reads CASGQSPTNYGYTF. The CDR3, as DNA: TGTGCCAGTGGACAGAGCCCAACTAACTATGGCTACACCTTC. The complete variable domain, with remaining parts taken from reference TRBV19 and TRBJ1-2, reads DGGITQSPKYLFRKEGQNVTLSCEQNLNHDAMYWYRQDPGQGLRLIYYSQIVNDFQKGDIAEGYSVSREKKESFPLTVTSAQKNPTAFYLCASGQSPTNYGYTFGSGTRLTVV.